Below, 31 T cell receptor beta chains from the same sample are listed, as sequenced in a study of CD8+ T cells in alopecia areata. It was cDNA, reverse transcribed from extracted RNA, that served as the sequencing template. Using immunoSEQ multiplex PCR, the repertoire was profiled, and TCRdb retains in-frame clones only, with some absent. The repertoire holds 75,000 to 100,000 clones, with 35% to 45% as singletons. The sample taken for sequencing was CD4+ T cells sorted from blood. The origin of the receptors is a human donor with alopecia areata.

The rearrangement uses TRBV29-1 and TRBJ2-1, with TRBD2 matching over 12 bases. Germline V gene sequence: CDR1 SQVTM, CDR2 ANQGSEA. With V trimmed by 7 bases and J by 6 bases, 10 bases remained unmatched. The CDR3 is 15 residues long. CDR3 sequence reads: CSGLTSGSRGNEQFF. The DNA for the CDR3 is TGCAGCGGCCTGACTAGCGGGAGTAGGGGCAATGAGCAGTTCTTC.

V is TRBV27 and J is TRBJ2-1, with D possibly matching TRBD2 (5 bases). This CDR3 is 14 amino acids long. CDR1 MNHEY and CDR2 SMNVEV come from the germline V gene (reference sequence). V lost 2 bases and J lost 3, with 8 bases in between. The CDR3 DNA reads as TGTGCCAGCAGTTTAACTGGGAGCTACAATGAGCAGTTCTTC. Its protein product is CASSLTGSYNEQFF.

The chain uses TRBV28 and TRBJ2-5, with 9 bases fitting TRBD2. Germline V gene lookup returns CDR1 MDHEN and CDR2 SYDVKM. J gave up 5 bases and V 4 bases, and 5 bases lay outside the gene matches. The CDR3 is made up of 14 amino acids. As DNA, the CDR3 is TGTGCCAGCAGTTCCAGCGGGGGGCCTGAGACCCAGTACTTC. It translates to CASSSSGGPETQYF.

The genes are TRBV4-3 and TRBJ2-7; possibly TRBD1 for D (5 bases). Germline lookup yields CDR1 LGHNA and CDR2 YSLEER. CDR3 length: 14 amino acids. V gave up 0 bases and J gave up 4 bases, with 10 bases separating them. The CDR3 nucleotides read TGCGCCAGCAGCCAAGATAGGGGCCGGTACGAGCAGTACTTC. It yields the protein CASSQDRGRYEQYF.

The genes are TRBV5-4 and TRBJ2-7, with D perhaps matching TRBD1 or TRBD2 (7 bases each). The V end was cut by 0 bases, the J end by 2 bases, with 12 bases between. Germline V gene lookup returns CDR1 SGHNT and CDR2 YYREEE (reference sequence). The CDR3 loop spans 15 amino acids. For the CDR3, the DNA is TGTGCCAGCAGCTTGGGGGGGGGACAGACCTACGAGCAGTACTTC. Translation: CASSLGGGQTYEQYF.

V usage is TRBV7-2 and J usage is TRBJ1-3; 7 nucleotides align to TRBD1. The CDR3 has 16 amino acids. V dropped 5 bases and J dropped 0; count of bases not matched to a gene: 7. In germline, CDR1 is SGHTA, CDR2 FQGNSA. The CDR3 region is CASSKAGGNSGNTIYF. CDR3 sequence (DNA): TGTGCCAGCAGCAAGGCAGGGGGGAACTCTGGAAACACCATATATTTT.

The sample holds a few counts of this clone. V is TRBV19 and J is TRBJ2-1; the match to TRBD2 covers 11 bases. The CDR3 consists of 14 residues. Germline CDR1 reads LNHDA; CDR2 reads SQIVND (reference sequence). V was clipped by 6 bases and J by 7 bases; unmatched bases: 5. CDR3 sequence (DNA): TGTGCCAGTAGAGTAGCGGGAGGGCCTAATGAGCAGTTCTTC. Translating it yields CASRVAGGPNEQFF.

This clone was counted a few times. The chain uses TRBV29-1 and TRBJ1-2; D is possibly TRBD1 (6 bases). The CDR3 is 14 residues long. The V and J ends lost 2 bases and 1 base respectively, with 11 bases between them. CDR1 and CDR2 (germline): SQVTM, ANQGSEA. The CDR3 here is CSVERPQGNYGYTF. The CDR3 region has the DNA TGCAGCGTTGAAAGGCCACAGGGTAACTATGGCTACACCTTC.

This clone was counted only a few times. The genes are TRBV29-1 and TRBJ2-3; 7 bases are a match to TRBD2. The CDR3 length is 17 residues. V dropped 4 bases and J dropped 3; count of bases not matched to a gene: 16. Looked up from germline, CDR1 is SQVTM and CDR2 is ANQGSEA. The CDR3 sequence: CSVGGTTTAARTDTQYF. The CDR3 DNA reads TGCAGCGTTGGGGGGACTACCACAGCGGCGAGAACAGATACGCAGTATTTT.

This clone turned up a few times. The gene calls are TRBV29-1 and TRBJ2-2; perhaps TRBD1 as D (6 bases). CDR3 length equals 14 residues. The V end was cut by 7 bases, the J end by 3 bases, with 15 bases between. Germline V gene data show CDR1 as SQVTM and CDR2 as ANQGSEA. CDR3 bases: TGCAGCGCCCTACAAGGGGGAGACACCGGGGAGCTGTTTTTT. Protein: CSALQGGDTGELFF.

This chain joins TRBV29-1 and TRBJ2-7; D may correspond to TRBD1 or TRBD2 (5 bases each). The CDR3 totals 11 residues. Trimming took 6 bases from V and 4 from J, leaving 10 bases between them. Germline V lookup: CDR1 SQVTM, CDR2 ANQGSEA. CDR3 protein: CSVPGSYEQYF. In nucleotides, the CDR3 is TGCAGCGTACCAGGGAGTTACGAGCAGTACTTC.

The chain links TRBV30 to TRBJ2-7, with D perhaps TRBD2 (6 bases). The CDR3 covers 13 residues. V shed 5 bases and J shed 5 bases, with 16 bases lying between them. Germline-derived CDR1 and CDR2 are GTSNPN and SVGIG (reference sequence). CDR3 sequence reads: CAWSPGGFHEQYF. CDR3 nucleotides: TGTGCCTGGTCCCCCGGAGGGTTCCACGAGCAGTACTTC.

A few counts support this clone. The CDR3 loop reads CASSSGGSYNEQFF. The CDR3 region has the DNA TGTGCCAGTAGTTCAGGGGGGAGCTACAATGAGCAGTTCTTC. The rearrangement links TRBV19 to TRBJ2-1, with D maybe TRBD1 (7 bases). The CDR3 runs 14 residues. The germline CDR1 and CDR2 sequences are LNHDA and SQIVND (reference sequence). V was clipped by 5 bases and J by 3 bases, with 11 bases between them.

The rearrangement links TRBV30 to TRBJ2-7; 7 bases line up with TRBD2. CDR1 is GTSNPN and CDR2 is SVGIG in the germline V gene (reference sequence). The junction had 4 bases not matched to a gene; V was cut back by 0 bases and J by 2 bases. The CDR3 is 14 amino acids. This CDR3 is CAWSVGGGAYEQYF. The CDR3 bases are TGTGCCTGGAGTGTAGGTGGGGGGGCCTACGAGCAGTACTTC. Looking up the rest from reference TRBV30 and TRBJ2-7 gives the full variable domain: SQTIHQWPATLVQPVGSPLSLECTVEGTSNPNLYWYRQAAGRGLQLLFYSVGIGQISSEVPQNLSASRPQDRQFILSSKKLLLSDSGFYLCAWSVGGGAYEQYFGPGTRLTVT.

The V gene is TRBV27, the J gene TRBJ2-5; a possible D gene is TRBD2 (5 bases). V was clipped by 6 bases and J by 10 bases, with 12 bases between them. The germline gives CDR1 MNHEY, CDR2 SMNVEV (reference sequence). The CDR3 is made up of 11 amino acids. CDR3 residues: CASRSPDCQYF. CDR3 coding DNA: TGTGCCAGCAGGTCTCCGGACTGCCAGTACTTC.

V gene TRBV29-1 combines with J gene TRBJ2-1, with D possibly TRBD2 on 6 matching bases. There are 12 residues in the CDR3. CDR1 is SQVTM and CDR2 is ANQGSEA in the germline V gene. Trimming left V 5 bases short and J 9 bases short, with 14 bases between. This chain's CDR3 is CSVRLALAEQFF. The CDR3 region has the DNA TGCAGCGTTCGGCTAGCGTTGGCTGAGCAGTTCTTC.

The chain has TRBV27 and TRBJ2-4; D remains ambiguous. V dropped 5 bases and J dropped 1 base, with 15 bases sitting between them. The CDR3 extends over 16 amino acids. CDR1 is MNHEY and CDR2 is SMNVEV in the germline V gene (reference sequence). CDR3 in amino acids: CASSPNSGRAKNIQYF. CDR3 nucleotides: TGTGCCAGCAGTCCGAACTCCGGCCGGGCCAAAAACATTCAGTACTTC.

This sequence joins TRBV29-1 and TRBJ2-3; 13 nucleotides align to TRBD2. The V gene end was trimmed by 7 bases and the J gene end by 3 bases; junction bases not matched to a gene: 4. The CDR3 extends over 14 amino acids. Per the germline V gene, CDR1 is SQVTM and CDR2 is ANQGSEA. The CDR3 bases are TGCAGCGGCCGGACTAGCGGGAGAACAGATACGCAGTATTTT. It encodes CSGRTSGRTDTQYF.

In its sample, this clone was seen a few times. This chain connects TRBV2 to TRBJ2-5; the D is unclear. CDR3 size: 12 residues. V was pared by 4 bases and J by 5 bases, with 8 bases between. Germline assignment: CDR1 SNHLY and CDR2 FYNNEI. CDR3 nucleotides: TGTGCCAGCAGTGCGCTAGGGGAGACCCAGTACTTC. Translated, it gives CASSALGETQYF.

This clone has more than one count but fewer than ten. This sequence joins TRBV7-9 and TRBJ2-3; D might be TRBD1 (5 bases). The CDR3 is 14 residues long. CDR1 SEHNR and CDR2 FQNEAQ come from the germline V gene (reference sequence). Trimming removed 5 bases from V and 0 bases from J, with 9 bases in between. DNA of the CDR3: TGTGCCAGCAGCCCGACAGCTAGCACAGATACGCAGTATTTT. This encodes CASSPTASTDTQYF.

As for this clone: One junction end does not reproduce the germline sequence, and a read error may be involved. The chain recombines TRBV4-1 with TRBJ2-5; 7 bases map to TRBD2. CDR3 length: 14 residues. Germline V gene sequence: CDR1 MGHRA, CDR2 YSYEKL. DNA of the CDR3: TGTGCCAGCAGCCGTTTGGCGGGGGATGAGACCCAGTACTTC. It codes for CASSRLAGDETQYF.

This sequence joins TRBV30 and TRBJ2-2; 7 nucleotides match TRBD2. The CDR3 runs to 14 residues. The germline CDR1 and CDR2 sequences are GTSNPN and SVGIG (reference sequence). Unmatched junction bases numbered 5, after V lost 7 bases and J lost 0 bases. CDR3 in DNA: TGTGCCTTTAAGCGGGGTCCGAACACCGGGGAGCTGTTTTTT. It specifies CAFKRGPNTGELFF.

The table lists this clone with a few counts. The chain links TRBV29-1 to TRBJ2-5; 7 positions agree with TRBD2. V lost 3 bases and J lost 2; bases outside the gene matches: 3. The germline V gene has CDR1 SQVTM and CDR2 ANQGSEA. The CDR3 consists of 13 residues. The CDR3 DNA follows: TGCAGCGTTGAGCCTAGCGGACAAGAGACCCAGTACTTC. Encoded protein: CSVEPSGQETQYF.

Written as DNA, the CDR3 is TGTGCCAGCAGGCGAGACAGGGTGAGCAATCAGCCCCAGCATTTT. This encodes CASRRDRVSNQPQHF. The V and J genes are TRBV28 and TRBJ1-5; 7 bases map to TRBD1. The germline V gene encodes CDR1 MDHEN and CDR2 SYDVKM. This CDR3 comprises 15 residues. V lost 6 bases to trimming and J lost 1 base; unmatched junction nucleotides: 6.

The V gene is TRBV25-1, the J gene TRBJ2-5, with D hard to call. Trimming pared 6 bases from V and 10 bases from J, leaving 24 bases between. The CDR3 length is 15 residues. Germline assignment: CDR1 MGHDK and CDR2 SYGVNS. The CDR3: CASSPRDTRRMVQYF. The CDR3 DNA reads TGTGCCAGCAGCCCAAGAGACACCCGCCGAATGGTCCAGTACTTC.

This chain joins TRBV11-2 and TRBJ2-7; D remains ambiguous. The V gene lost 1 base and the J gene lost 3 bases, with 10 bases spanning the gap. CDR1 and CDR2 from the germline V gene are SGHAT and FQNNGV. The CDR3 loop spans 14 amino acids. CDR3 region: CASSLVVGIYEQYF. The CDR3 DNA follows: TGTGCCAGCAGCTTAGTGGTGGGGATCTACGAGCAGTACTTC.

The genes are TRBV29-1 and TRBJ2-1, with 7 bases identical to TRBD1. V lost 4 bases and J lost 8; bases outside the gene matches: 11. Germline V gives CDR1 SQVTM, CDR2 ANQGSEA. The CDR3 is made up of 14 amino acids. CDR3 region: CSVVSPGQPYEQFF. As DNA, the CDR3 is TGCAGCGTTGTTTCCCCGGGACAGCCTTATGAGCAGTTCTTC.

CDR3 nucleotides: TGCAGCGTCTCCCAGGGGTCGAACACCGGGGAGCTGTTTTTT. It translates to CSVSQGSNTGELFF. This sequence joins TRBV29-1 and TRBJ2-2, with a possible D match to TRBD1 (6 bases). The CDR3 extends over 14 amino acids. Germline assignment: CDR1 SQVTM and CDR2 ANQGSEA. With 6 bases removed from V and 0 bases from J, the gap between germline ends came to 11 bases.

This clone was found a few times. The V call is TRBV28, the J call TRBJ1-2; D is perhaps TRBD1 (5 bases). The CDR3 extends over 14 amino acids. Germline V CDR1 and CDR2: MDHEN, SYDVKM. Trimming cost V 4 bases and J 4 bases, with 13 bases left between them. CDR3 sequence: CASSSPDRAYGYTF. Written as DNA, the CDR3 is TGTGCCAGCAGTTCCCCCGACAGAGCCTATGGCTACACCTTC.

This clone was picked up one time. The rearrangement uses TRBV18 and TRBJ2-7; tentatively, D is TRBD1 (5 bases). This CDR3 is built from 17 residues. The germline V gene encodes CDR1 KGHSH and CDR2 LQKENI. The germline V and J ends were trimmed by 2 bases and 2 bases, with 19 bases remaining between them. The chain's CDR3 is CASSPTAGSDVTYEQYF. DNA of the CDR3: TGTGCCAGCTCACCAACGGCAGGGTCTGATGTCACCTACGAGCAGTACTTC.

The chain has TRBV30 and TRBJ2-7, with D perhaps TRBD1 or TRBD2 (5 bases each). Trimming cost V 0 bases and J 3 bases, with 12 bases left between them. Per germline, CDR1 GTSNPN and CDR2 SVGIG (reference sequence). The CDR3 has 14 amino acids. The CDR3 DNA follows: TGTGCCTGGAGTGTGGGCCAGAGGGGCTACGAGCAGTACTTC. It translates to CAWSVGQRGYEQYF. The full variable domain, in which reference TRBV30 and TRBJ2-7 provide the parts outside the CDR3, is SQTIHQWPATLVQPVGSPLSLECTVEGTSNPNLYWYRQAAGRGLQLLFYSVGIGQISSEVPQNLSASRPQDRQFILSSKKLLLSDSGFYLCAWSVGQRGYEQYFGPGTRLTVT.